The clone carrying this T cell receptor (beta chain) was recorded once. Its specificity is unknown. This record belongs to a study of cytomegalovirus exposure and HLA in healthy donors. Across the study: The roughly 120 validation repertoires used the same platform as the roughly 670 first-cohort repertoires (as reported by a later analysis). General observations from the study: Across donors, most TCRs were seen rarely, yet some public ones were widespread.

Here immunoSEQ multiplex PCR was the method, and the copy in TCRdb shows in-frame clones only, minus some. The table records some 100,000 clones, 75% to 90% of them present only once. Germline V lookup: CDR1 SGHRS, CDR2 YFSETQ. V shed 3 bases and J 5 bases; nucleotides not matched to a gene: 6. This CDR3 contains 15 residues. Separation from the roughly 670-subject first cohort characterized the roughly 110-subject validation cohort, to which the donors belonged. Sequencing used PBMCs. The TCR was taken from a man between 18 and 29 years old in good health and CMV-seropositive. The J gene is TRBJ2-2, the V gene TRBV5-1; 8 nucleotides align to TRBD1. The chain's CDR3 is CASSSRGRRTGELFF. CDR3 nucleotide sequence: TGCGCCAGCAGCTCCAGGGGGCGAAGGACCGGGGAGCTGTTTTTT.